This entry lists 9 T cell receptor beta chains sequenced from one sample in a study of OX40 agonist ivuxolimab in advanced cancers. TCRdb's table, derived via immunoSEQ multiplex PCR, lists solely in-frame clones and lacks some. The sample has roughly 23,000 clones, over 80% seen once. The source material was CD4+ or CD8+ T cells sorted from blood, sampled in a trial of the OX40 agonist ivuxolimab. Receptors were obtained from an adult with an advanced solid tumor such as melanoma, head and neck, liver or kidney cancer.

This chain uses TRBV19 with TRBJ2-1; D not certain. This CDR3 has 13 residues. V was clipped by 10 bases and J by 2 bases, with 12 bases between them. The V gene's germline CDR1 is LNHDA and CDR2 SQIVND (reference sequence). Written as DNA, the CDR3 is TGTGCCACCTCGGACCGCGCCTACAATGAGCAGTTCTTC. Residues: CATSDRAYNEQFF.

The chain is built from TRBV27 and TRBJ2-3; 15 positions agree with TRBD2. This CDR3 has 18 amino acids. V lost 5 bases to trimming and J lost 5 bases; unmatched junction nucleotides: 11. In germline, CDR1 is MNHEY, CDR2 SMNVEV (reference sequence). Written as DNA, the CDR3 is TGTGCCAGCAGTACAGGACTAGCGGGAGGGCCTGTAAGAGATACGCAGTATTTT. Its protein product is CASSTGLAGGPVRDTQYF.

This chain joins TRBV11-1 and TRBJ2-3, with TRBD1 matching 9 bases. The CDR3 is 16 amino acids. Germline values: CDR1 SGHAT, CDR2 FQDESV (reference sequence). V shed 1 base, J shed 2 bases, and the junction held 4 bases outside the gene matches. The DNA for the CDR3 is TGTGCCAGCAGCTTAGTGGGGACAGGGTACACAGATACGCAGTATTTT. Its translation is CASSLVGTGYTDTQYF.

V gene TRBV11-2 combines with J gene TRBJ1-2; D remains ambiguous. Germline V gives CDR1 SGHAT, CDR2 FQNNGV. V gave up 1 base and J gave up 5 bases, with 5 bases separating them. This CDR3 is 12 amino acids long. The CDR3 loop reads CASSLGGYGYTF. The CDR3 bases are TGTGCCAGCAGCTTAGGGGGTTATGGCTACACCTTC.

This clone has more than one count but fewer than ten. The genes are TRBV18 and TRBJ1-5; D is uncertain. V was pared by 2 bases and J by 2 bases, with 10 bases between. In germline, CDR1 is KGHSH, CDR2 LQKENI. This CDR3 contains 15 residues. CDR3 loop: CASSPTGNGNQPQHF. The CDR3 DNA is TGTGCCAGCTCACCAACGGGTAATGGCAATCAGCCCCAGCATTTT.

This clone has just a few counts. CDR3 DNA sequence: TGTGCCAGCAGCTTTAGCGGGGGGTACCAAGAGACCCAGTACTTC. Protein: CASSFSGGYQETQYF. The genes are TRBV11-2 and TRBJ2-5, with 10 bases that match TRBD2. Germline trimming cut 3 bases from V and 0 bases from J; bases unmatched to any gene: 1. Looked up from germline, CDR1 is SGHAT and CDR2 is FQNNGV. This CDR3 has 15 residues.

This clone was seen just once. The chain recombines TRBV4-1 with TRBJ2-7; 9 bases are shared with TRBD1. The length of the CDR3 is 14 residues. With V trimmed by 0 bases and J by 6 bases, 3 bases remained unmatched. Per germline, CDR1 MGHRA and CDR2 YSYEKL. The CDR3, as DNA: TGCGCCAGCAGCCAAGATAACAGGGGGCCCGAGCAGTACTTC. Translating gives CASSQDNRGPEQYF.

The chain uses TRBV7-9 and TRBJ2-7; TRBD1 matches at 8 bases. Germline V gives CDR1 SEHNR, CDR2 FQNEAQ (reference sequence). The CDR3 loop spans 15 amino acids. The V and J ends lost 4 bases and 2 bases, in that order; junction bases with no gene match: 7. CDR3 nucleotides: TGTGCCAGCAGCTCAGAGGACAGGGCGGCCTACGAGCAGTACTTC. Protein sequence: CASSSEDRAAYEQYF.

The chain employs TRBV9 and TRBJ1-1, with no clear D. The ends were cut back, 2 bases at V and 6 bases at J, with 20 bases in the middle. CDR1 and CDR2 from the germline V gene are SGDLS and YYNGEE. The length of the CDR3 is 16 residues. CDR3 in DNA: TGTGCCAGCAGCGTGAGTGACGTCAGGTCGAGCGCTGAAGCTTTCTTT. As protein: CASSVSDVRSSAEAFF.